Shown below are 5 T cell receptor beta chains from a single sample sequenced in a study of cytomegalovirus exposure and HLA in healthy donors (dated by TCRdb to the late 2010s). The library was produced with the immunoSEQ multiplex PCR assay. The table comes from immuneACCESS by way of TCRdb, which keeps in-frame sequences with V and J called. Part of the clones is missing from these tables; in studies checked, under half for an unresolved V gene and the rest for unknown reasons. This sample has some 140,000 clones in its table, and around nine tenths of those were observed once. The ten biggest clones cover about 20% of the sample. Sequenced sample: PBMCs. The receptors shown here come from a man aged 18 to 30 in good health and CMV-seropositive.

V gene TRBV6-1 combines with J gene TRBJ1-2; TRBD1 matches at 7 bases. V was pared by 1 base and J by 4 bases, with 6 bases of the junction left unmatched. This CDR3 spans 15 amino acids. CDR1 is MNHNS and CDR2 is SASEGT in the germline V gene. CDR3 amino acids: CASSEVETGTYGYTF. CDR3 nucleotide sequence: TGTGCCAGCAGTGAAGTTGAGACAGGGACCTATGGCTACACCTTC.

V usage is TRBV7-9 and J usage is TRBJ2-1; D unclear. The V gene's germline CDR1 is SEHNR and CDR2 FQNEAQ (reference sequence). The CDR3 sequence is 15 residues long. The V and J ends lost 1 base and 10 bases respectively, with 17 bases between them. Here the CDR3 reads CASSLEKRLAYEQFF. CDR3 nucleotide sequence: TGTGCCAGCAGCTTAGAAAAGCGTCTGGCCTACGAGCAGTTCTTC.

In this sample, this clone turned up a few times. V usage is TRBV6-6 and J usage is TRBJ1-6; D perhaps matches TRBD1 (5 bases). Germline V CDR1 and CDR2: MNHNY, SVGAGI (reference sequence). V lost 1 base and J 3 bases, leaving 10 bases between the germline ends. The CDR3 spans 16 residues. CDR3 sequence reads: CASSYLGGGYNSPLHF. The CDR3 coding sequence is TGTGCCAGCAGTTACTTGGGGGGGGGCTATAATTCACCCCTCCACTTT.

The V and J genes are TRBV4-2 and TRBJ2-7, with 8 bases lining up with TRBD1. Unmatched junction bases numbered 15, after V lost 1 base and J lost 1 base. The CDR3 sequence is 19 residues long. CDR1 is LGHNA and CDR2 is YNFKEQ in the germline V gene. This chain's CDR3 is CASSQAPTITGGGSYEQYF. In DNA, the CDR3 is TGTGCCAGCAGCCAAGCGCCTACTATAACAGGGGGAGGTTCCTACGAGCAGTACTTC.

The V call is TRBV25-1, the J call TRBJ1-1, with TRBD1 matching 9 bases. CDR1 is MGHDK and CDR2 is SYGVNS in the germline V gene. This CDR3 is 15 amino acids long. The ends lost 3 bases at V and 5 bases at J; junction bases unmatched: 7. The DNA of the CDR3 is TGTGCCAGCAGTGATTTGACAGGGGGTGAGACTGAAGCTTTCTTT. Amino acids: CASSDLTGGETEAFF.